The source of this TCR beta chain is a study of blood T cell repertoires in COVID-19 (dated by TCRdb to between 2020 and 2021). About the study as a whole: The collaborator samples originated in the United States, Italy and Spain and spanned the acute and convalescent phases of COVID-19. The samples were drawn from two sources: the first 160 participants of the ongoing ImmuneRACE study, and fewer than 1,500 subjects contributed by 6 global collaborators. The repertoires were released in a freely available public database intended as a resource for research on the immune response to SARS-CoV-2. Where HLA class I and class II types were available, the types were taken from metadata supplied by the sample provider, not from assay-based typing. A de-identified subject ID, COVID-19 status, age in years and sex were almost always included in the sample metadata. Deeply sampled blood TCRbeta repertoires from subjects exposed to, actively infected with, or recovered from COVID-19 were included in the dataset. The material from the prospective study consisted of cDNA or gDNA derived from T cells, B-cell-depleted T cells, or PBMCs.

What the authors observed across the whole study: Clinical and demographic metadata were provided uncurated, with the amount varying by source and participant.

Comments on this clone: Its target antigen remains unknown. No much larger clonotype is one base removed from it; base qualities were not supplied.

The CDR3 has 18 amino acids, counting the end cysteine and phenylalanine. CDR3 DNA is the only sequence kept; it has 54 bases, read in frame from the first base. The germline V gene yields SGHNT for CDR1 and YENEEA for CDR2. Trimmed from V: 7 bases; trimmed from J: 1 base; junction bases lacking a gene match: 11. TCRbeta CDR3 regions were amplified from genomic DNA by means of the immunoSEQ Assay, a bias-controlled multiplex PCR. Turning to the authors' computational methods: The number of nucleated cells in each sample was estimated from the amplification of reference gene primers within the assay. To quantify the absolute abundance of each unique TCRbeta CDR3 rearrangement, sequence reads were collapsed and filtered. For each sample, productive Simpson clonality was calculated by taking the square root of Simpson's diversity index across productive rearrangements. Drawn from immuneACCESS, this table holds only the in-frame rearrangements with V and J called that TCRdb kept. Clones are partly lost; checked studies trace under half to an unresolved V gene and leave the rest unexplained. V and J calls and clone size follow that table, whereas D and trimming were derived from the DNA. The sample has 200,000 to 300,000 clones on record, about 91% of them singletons. The biggest ten clones account for roughly 2.4% of the sample.

Participants in the prospective study were aged about 18 to 100 years, lived in more than 20 United States geographic areas, and enrolled through a virtual design. To assign participants to cohorts, the prospective study relied on clinical history that participants themselves reported in a screening survey and a study questionnaire. Each participant in the prospective study had whole blood, serum and a nasopharyngeal or oropharyngeal swab collected by mobile phlebotomists. Additional blood draws and questionnaires over an approximately 2-month period could optionally be provided by prospective study participants. Before DNA extraction, prospective study blood samples were shipped either frozen or at room temperature.

The specimen sequenced was PBMCs or T cells enriched from blood (not recorded which). Here the chain combines TRBV11-3 and TRBJ2-2; TRBD2 fits 11 bases in the junction. This TCR was sampled from a woman between 40 and 50 years old with acute COVID-19. The DNA sequence is as follows: TGTGCCAGCACCGGACTAGCGGGCACGCCGCTGAACACCGGGGAGCTGTTTTTT. The translation is CASTGLAGTPLNTGELFF. Outside the CDR3, residues come from the reference TRBV11-3 and TRBJ2-2 proteins, so the full variable domain is: EAGVVQSPRYKIIEKKQPVAFWCNPISGHNTLYWYLQNLGQGPELLIRYENEEAVDDSQLPKDRFSAERLKGVDSTLKIQPAELGDSAVYLCASTGLAGTPLNTGELFFGEGSRLTVL.